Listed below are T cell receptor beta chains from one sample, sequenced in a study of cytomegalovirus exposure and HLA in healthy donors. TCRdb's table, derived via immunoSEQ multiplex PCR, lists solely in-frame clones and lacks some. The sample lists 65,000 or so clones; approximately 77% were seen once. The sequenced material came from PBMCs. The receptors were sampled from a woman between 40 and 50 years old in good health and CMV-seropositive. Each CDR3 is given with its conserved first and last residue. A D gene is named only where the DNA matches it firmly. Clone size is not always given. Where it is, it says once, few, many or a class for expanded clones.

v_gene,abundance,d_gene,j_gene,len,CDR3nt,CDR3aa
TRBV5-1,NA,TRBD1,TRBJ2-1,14,TGCGCCAGCAGCTTATCGGACAGGGGGATTGAGCAGTTCTTC,CASSLSDRGIEQFF
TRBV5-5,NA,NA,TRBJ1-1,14,TGTGCCAGCAGCCCGGTATCCGGGTCTGCTGAAGCTTTCTTT,CASSPVSGSAEAFF
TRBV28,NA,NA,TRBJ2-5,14,TGTGCCAGCAGTCCCGCCGGTAGAGCCGAGACCCAGTACTTC,CASSPAGRAETQYF
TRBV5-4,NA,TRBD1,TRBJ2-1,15,TGTGCCAGCAGCTCTTCCGGACAGGGGAAACATGAGCAGTTCTTC,CASSSSGQGKHEQFF
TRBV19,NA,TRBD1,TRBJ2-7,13,TGTGCCAGTAGTAGGGACAGGGGCGACGAGCAGTACTTC,CASSRDRGDEQYF
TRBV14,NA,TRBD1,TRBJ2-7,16,TGTGCCAGCAGCCAAGTCCGGGGACAGGGTGTAAGGGAGCAGTACTTC,CASSQVRGQGVREQYF
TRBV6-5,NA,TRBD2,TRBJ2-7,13,TGTGCCAGCAGGGGACTAGCCCGCTACGAGCAGTACTTC,CASRGLARYEQYF
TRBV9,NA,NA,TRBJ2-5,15,TGTGCCAGCAGCGTAGATGGCGGGAAGGGAGAGACCCAGTACTTC,CASSVDGGKGETQYF
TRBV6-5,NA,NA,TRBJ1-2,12,TGTGCCAGCAGTTCTAAGACGGGGGGCTACACCTTC,CASSSKTGGYTF
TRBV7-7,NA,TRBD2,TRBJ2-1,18,TGTGCCAGCAGCCCCGCTTCCGGGACTAGCCAAAGCTACAATGAGCAGTTCTTC,CASSPASGTSQSYNEQFF
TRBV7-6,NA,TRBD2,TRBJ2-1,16,TGTGCCAGCAGCCCCCGCGCTAGCGGGGCCTACAATGAGCAGTTCTTC,CASSPRASGAYNEQFF
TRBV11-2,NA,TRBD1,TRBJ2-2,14,TGTGCAGCCGGGCGGACAGGGAACACCGGGGAGCTGTTTTTT,CAAGRTGNTGELFF
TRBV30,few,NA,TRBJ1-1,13,TGTGCCTGGAGTTCAGGGGAGAACACTGAAGCTTTCTTT,CAWSSGENTEAFF
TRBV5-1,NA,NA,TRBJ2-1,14,TGCGCCAGCGGCGAGGTGACCACCTACAATGAGCAGTTCTTC,CASGEVTTYNEQFF
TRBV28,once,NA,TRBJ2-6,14,TGTGCCGCCGCGTACGGGGCTGGGGCCAACGTCCTGACTTTC,CAAAYGAGANVLTF
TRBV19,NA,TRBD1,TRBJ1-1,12,TGTGCCAGTAGTACCCGGACAGGAGAAGCTTTCTTT,CASSTRTGEAFF
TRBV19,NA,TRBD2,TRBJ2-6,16,TGTGCCAGTAGCATCGGGGGGGGCTCTGGGGCCAACGTCCTGACTTTC,CASSIGGGSGANVLTF
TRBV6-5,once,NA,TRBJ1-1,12,TGTGCCAGCAGGAGGGTAAACACTGAAGCTTTCTTT,CASRRVNTEAFF
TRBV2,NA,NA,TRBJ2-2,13,TGTGCCAGCAGGGCAGACTACACCGGGGAGCTGTTTTTT,CASRADYTGELFF
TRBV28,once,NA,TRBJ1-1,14,TGTGCCAGCAGTTTAACTCGTCCGAACACTGAAGCTTTCTTT,CASSLTRPNTEAFF
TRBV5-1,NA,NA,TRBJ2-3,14,TGCGCCAGCAGCTTGGTGGCCCTCCAAGATACGCAGTATTTT,CASSLVALQDTQYF
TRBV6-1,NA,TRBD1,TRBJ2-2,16,TGTGCCAGCAGTGAAAATTGGACAGGGTTTACCGGGGAGCTGTTTTTT,CASSENWTGFTGELFF
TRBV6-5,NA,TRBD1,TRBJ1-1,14,TGTGCCAGCAGTCCCGGGACAGTAGACACTGAAGCTTTCTTT,CASSPGTVDTEAFF
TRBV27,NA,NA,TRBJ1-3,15,TGTGCCAGCAGCTGGAGCGGGGGCTCTGGAAACACCATATATTTT,CASSWSGGSGNTIYF